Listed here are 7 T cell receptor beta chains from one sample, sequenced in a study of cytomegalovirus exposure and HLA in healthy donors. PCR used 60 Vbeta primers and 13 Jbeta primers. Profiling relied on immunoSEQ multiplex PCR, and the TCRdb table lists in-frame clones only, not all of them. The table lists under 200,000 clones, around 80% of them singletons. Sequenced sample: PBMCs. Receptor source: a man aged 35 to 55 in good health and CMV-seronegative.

Written as DNA, the CDR3 is TGCAGTGCGCCCCTGATGAGGGAGCAGTACTTC. Translating it yields CSAPLMREQYF. V gene TRBV20-1 combines with J gene TRBJ2-7; the D is unclear. The CDR3 consists of 11 residues. CDR1 is DFQATT, CDR2 SNEGSKA, per germline (reference sequence). Trimming shortened V by 6 bases and J by 7 bases, and 13 bases separated the two germline ends.

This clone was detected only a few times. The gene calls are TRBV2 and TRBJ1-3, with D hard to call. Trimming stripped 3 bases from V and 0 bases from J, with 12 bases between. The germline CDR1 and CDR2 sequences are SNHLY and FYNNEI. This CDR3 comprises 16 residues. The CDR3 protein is CASSEGGKNSGNTIYF. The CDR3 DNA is TGTGCCAGCAGTGAGGGAGGCAAGAACTCTGGAAACACCATATATTTT.

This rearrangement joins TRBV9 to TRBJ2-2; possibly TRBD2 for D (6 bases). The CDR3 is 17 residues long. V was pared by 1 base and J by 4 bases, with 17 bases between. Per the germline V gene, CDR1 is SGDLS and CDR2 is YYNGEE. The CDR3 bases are TGTGCCAGCAGCGTACGGTTGTGGGGAGGCGGCACCGGGGAGCTGTTTTTT. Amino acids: CASSVRLWGGGTGELFF.

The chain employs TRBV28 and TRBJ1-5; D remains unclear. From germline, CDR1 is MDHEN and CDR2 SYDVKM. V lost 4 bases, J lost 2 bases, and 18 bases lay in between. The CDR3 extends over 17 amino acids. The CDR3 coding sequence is TGTGCCAGCAGTTCCGCGGGAGGGAGGGAGGGCAATCAGCCCCAGCATTTT. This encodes CASSSAGGREGNQPQHF.

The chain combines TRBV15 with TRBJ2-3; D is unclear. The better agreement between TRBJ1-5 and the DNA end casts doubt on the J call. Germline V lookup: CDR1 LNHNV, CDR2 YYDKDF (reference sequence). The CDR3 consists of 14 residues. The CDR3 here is CATSREEEADTQHF. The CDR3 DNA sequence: TGTGCCACCAGCAGAGAGGAGGAGGCGGATACGCAGCATTTT.

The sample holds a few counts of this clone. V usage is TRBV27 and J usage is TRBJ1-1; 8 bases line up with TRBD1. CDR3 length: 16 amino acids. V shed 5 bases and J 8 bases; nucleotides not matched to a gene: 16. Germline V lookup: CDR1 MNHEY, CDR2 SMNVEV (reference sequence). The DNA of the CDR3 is TGTGCCAGCAGTCTACGGACAGGGTTTGGAATTACAGAAGCTTTCTTT. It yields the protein CASSLRTGFGITEAFF.

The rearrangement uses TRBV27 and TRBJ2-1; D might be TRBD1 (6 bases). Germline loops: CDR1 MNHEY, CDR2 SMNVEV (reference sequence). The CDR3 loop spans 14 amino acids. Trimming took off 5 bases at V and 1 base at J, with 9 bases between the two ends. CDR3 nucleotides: TGTGCCAGCAGTCCCCAGGGGTCCTACAATGAGCAGTTCTTC. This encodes CASSPQGSYNEQFF.